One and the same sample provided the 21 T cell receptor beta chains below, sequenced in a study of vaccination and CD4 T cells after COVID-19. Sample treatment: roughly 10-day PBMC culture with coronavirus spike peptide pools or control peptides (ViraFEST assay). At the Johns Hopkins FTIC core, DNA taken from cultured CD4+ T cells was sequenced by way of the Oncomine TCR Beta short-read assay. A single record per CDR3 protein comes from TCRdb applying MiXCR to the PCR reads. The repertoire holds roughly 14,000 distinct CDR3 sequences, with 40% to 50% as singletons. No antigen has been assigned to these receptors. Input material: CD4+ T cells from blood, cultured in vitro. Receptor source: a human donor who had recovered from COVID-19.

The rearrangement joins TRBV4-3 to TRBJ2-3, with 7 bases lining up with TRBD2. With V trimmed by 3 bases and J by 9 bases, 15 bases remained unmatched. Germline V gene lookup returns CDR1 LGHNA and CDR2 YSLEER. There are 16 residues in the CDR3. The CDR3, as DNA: TGCGCCAGCAGCCAGGCCGTCCGGCGGGGGACCAGAACGCAGTATTTT. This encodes CASSQAVRRGTRTQYF.

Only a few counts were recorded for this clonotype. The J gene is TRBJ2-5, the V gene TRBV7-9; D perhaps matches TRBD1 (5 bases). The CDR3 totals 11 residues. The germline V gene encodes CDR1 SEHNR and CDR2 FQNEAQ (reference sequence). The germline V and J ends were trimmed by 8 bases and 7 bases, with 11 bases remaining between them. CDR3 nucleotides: TGTGCCAGCCGGAAGGGGCGGACCCAGTACTTC. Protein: CASRKGRTQYF.

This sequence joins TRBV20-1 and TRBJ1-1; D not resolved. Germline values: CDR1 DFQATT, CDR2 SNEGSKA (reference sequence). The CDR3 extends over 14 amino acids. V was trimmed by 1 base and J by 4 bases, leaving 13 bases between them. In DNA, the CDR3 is TGCAGTGCTAGAGTCAAGGACGGGGTCACTGAAGCTTTCTTT. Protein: CSARVKDGVTEAFF.

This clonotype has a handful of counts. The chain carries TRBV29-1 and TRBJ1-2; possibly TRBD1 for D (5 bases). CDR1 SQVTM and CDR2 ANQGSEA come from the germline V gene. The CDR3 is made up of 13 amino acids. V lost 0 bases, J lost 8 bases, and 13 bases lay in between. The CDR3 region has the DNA TGCAGCGTTGAAGAGGCCGGGGCGGGGGGCTACACCTTC. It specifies CSVEEAGAGGYTF. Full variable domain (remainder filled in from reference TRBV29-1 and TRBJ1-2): SAVISQKPSRDICQRGTSLTIQCQVDSQVTMMFWYRQQPGQSLTLIATANQGSEATYESGFVIDKFPISRPNLTFSTLTVSNMSPEDSSIYLCSVEEAGAGGYTFGSGTRLTVV.

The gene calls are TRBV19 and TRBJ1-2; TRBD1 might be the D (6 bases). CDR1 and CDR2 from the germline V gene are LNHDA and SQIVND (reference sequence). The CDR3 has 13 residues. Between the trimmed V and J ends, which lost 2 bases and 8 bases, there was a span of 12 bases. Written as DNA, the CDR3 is TGTGCCAGTAGTATAACCAGGGGAGGAGGCTACACCTTC. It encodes CASSITRGGGYTF.

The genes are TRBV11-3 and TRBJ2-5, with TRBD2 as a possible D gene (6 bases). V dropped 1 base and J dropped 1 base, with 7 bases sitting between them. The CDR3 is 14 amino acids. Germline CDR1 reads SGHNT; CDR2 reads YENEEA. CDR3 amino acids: CASSLGGVQETQYF. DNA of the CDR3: TGTGCCAGCAGCTTAGGCGGGGTCCAAGAGACCCAGTACTTC. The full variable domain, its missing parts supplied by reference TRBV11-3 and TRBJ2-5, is EAGVVQSPRYKIIEKKQPVAFWCNPISGHNTLYWYLQNLGQGPELLIRYENEEAVDDSQLPKDRFSAERLKGVDSTLKIQPAELGDSAVYLCASSLGGVQETQYFGPGTRLLVL.

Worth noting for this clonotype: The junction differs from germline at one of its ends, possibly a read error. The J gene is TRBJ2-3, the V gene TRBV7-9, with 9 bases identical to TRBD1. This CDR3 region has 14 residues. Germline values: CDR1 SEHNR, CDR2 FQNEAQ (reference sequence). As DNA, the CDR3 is TGCGCCAGCAGCTTGGGACAGGGAACAGATACGCAGTATTTT. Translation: CASSLGQGTDTQYF.

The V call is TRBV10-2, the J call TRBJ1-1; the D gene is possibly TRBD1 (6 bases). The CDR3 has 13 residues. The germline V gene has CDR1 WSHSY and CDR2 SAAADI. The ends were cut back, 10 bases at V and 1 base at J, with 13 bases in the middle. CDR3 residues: CATEGGANTEAFF. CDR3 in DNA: TGCGCCACCGAGGGGGGGGCGAACACTGAAGCTTTCTTT.

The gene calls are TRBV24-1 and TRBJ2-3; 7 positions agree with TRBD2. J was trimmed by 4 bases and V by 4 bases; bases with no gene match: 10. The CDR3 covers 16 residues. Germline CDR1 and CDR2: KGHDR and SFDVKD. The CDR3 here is CATSDPHGGGADTQYF. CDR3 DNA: TGTGCCACCAGTGACCCCCATGGGGGGGGGGCAGATACGCAGTATTTT.

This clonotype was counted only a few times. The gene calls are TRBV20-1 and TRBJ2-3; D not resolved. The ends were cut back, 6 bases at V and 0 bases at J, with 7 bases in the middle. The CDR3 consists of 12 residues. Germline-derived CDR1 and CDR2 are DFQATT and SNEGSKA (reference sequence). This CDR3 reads CSAKTSTDTQYF. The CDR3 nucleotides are TGCAGTGCGAAAACTAGCACAGATACGCAGTATTTT.

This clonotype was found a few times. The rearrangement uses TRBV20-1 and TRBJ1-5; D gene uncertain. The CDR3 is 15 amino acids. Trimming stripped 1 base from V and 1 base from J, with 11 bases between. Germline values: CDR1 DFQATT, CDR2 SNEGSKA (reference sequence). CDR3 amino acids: CSARVAYESNQPQHF. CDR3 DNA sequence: TGCAGTGCTAGAGTGGCCTACGAGAGCAATCAGCCCCAGCATTTT.

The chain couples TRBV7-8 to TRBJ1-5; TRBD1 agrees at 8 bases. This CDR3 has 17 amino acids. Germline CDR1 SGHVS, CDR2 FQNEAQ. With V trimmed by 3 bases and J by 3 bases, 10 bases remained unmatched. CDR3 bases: TGTGCCAGCAGCTTTTTCGTAGGACAGGGAAACAATCAGCCCCAGCATTTT. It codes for CASSFFVGQGNNQPQHF.

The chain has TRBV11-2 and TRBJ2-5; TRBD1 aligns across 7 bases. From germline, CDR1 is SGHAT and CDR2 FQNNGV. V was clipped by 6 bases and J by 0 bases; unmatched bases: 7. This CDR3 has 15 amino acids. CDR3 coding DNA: TGTGCCAGCAGTTTCGGGACAGCCCACCAAGAGACCCAGTACTTC. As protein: CASSFGTAHQETQYF.

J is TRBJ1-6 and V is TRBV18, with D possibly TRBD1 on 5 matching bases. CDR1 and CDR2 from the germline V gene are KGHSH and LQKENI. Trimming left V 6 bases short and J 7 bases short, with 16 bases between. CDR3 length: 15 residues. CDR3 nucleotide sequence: TGTGCCAGCTCCGCGTACAGGATGTGGAATTCACCCCTCCACTTT. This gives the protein CASSAYRMWNSPLHF.

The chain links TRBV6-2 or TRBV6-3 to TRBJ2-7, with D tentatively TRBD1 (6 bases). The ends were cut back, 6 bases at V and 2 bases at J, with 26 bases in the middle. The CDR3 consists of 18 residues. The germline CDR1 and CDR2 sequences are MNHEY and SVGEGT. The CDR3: CASSSHRDFIQGPYEQYF. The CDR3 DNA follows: TGTGCCAGCAGCTCTCACCGAGACTTTATTCAGGGGCCCTACGAGCAGTACTTC.

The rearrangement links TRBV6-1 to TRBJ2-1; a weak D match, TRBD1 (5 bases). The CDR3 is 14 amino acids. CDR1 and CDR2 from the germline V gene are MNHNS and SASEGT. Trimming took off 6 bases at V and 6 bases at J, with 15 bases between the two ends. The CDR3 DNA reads TGTGCCAGCAGCCCCCAAGAGACAGTCAATGAGCAGTTCTTC. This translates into CASSPQETVNEQFF.

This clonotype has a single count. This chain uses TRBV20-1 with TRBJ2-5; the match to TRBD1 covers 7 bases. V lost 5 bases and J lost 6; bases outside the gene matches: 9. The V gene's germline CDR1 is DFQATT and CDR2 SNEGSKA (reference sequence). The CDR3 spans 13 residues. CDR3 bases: TGCAGTGCTTCGGAGGTCAGGGGGAAGACCCAGTACTTC. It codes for CSASEVRGKTQYF.

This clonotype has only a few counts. The CDR3: CASGDTGVLGYTF. In DNA, the CDR3 is TGTGCCAGCGGAGATACAGGGGTACTGGGCTACACCTTC. The genes are TRBV27 and TRBJ1-2; 7 bases are a match to TRBD1. Looked up from germline, CDR1 is MNHEY and CDR2 is SMNVEV (reference sequence). The CDR3 length is 13 residues. V shed 8 bases and J 8 bases; nucleotides not matched to a gene: 11.

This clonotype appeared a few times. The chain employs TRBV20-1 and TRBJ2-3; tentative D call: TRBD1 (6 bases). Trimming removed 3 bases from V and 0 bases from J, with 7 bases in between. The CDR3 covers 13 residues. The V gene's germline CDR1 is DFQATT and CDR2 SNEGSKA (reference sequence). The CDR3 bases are TGCAGTGCTAGGGACAGCAGCACAGATACGCAGTATTTT. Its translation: CSARDSSTDTQYF.

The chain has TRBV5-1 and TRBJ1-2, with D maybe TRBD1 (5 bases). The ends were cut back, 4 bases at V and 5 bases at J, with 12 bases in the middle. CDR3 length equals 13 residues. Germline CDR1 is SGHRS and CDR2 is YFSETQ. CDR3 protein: CASSPSGGYGYTF. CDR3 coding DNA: TGCGCCAGCAGCCCGTCGGGGGGTTATGGCTACACCTTC.

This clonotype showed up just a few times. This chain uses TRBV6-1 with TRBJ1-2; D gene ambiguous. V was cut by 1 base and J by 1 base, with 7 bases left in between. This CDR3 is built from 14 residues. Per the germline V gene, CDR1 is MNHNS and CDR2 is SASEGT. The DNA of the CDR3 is TGTGCCAGCAGTGAAGGGAACCTTAACTATGGCTACACCTTC. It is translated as CASSEGNLNYGYTF.